The present T cell receptor (beta chain) was sequenced within a study of PD-L1 blockade in urothelial cancer. Turning to the study itself: Prior chemotherapy regimens per patient numbered 0 to 3.

The CDR3 consists of 13 residues. V lost 1 base to trimming and J lost 8 bases, with 8 bases between them. Germline V gene lookup returns CDR1 LNHDA and CDR2 SQIVND (reference sequence). Between 1 and 8 samples per patient were obtained, pretreatment and on-treatment. Measured with immunoSEQ multiplex PCR; TCRdb has only the in-frame clones, and not every one. The table lists 55,000 to 85,000 clones, 85% to 90% of them singletons. On this clone itself: Its cognate antigen is unknown.

Study-level results: For durable-benefit patients, tumor-associated blood clones expanded more at 3 weeks.

The chain recombines TRBV19 with TRBJ1-4; no definite D call. Sequencing used PBMCs, obtained around atezolizumab (anti-PD-L1) treatment. This TCR was recovered from a man aged 60 to 69 with urothelial cancer. CDR3 loop: CASSIGRREKLFF. For the CDR3, the DNA is TGTGCCAGTAGTATAGGGAGGCGCGAAAAACTGTTTTTT.